This record concerns one T cell receptor beta chain sequence. This entry comes from a study of blood T cell repertoires in COVID-19. Study details: Collection of acute and convalescent COVID-19 samples took place in the United States, Italy and Spain.

The CDR3 totals 13 residues. CDR1 and CDR2 from the germline V gene are SGHTA and FQGNSA. V lost 5 bases and J 7 bases, leaving 14 bases between the germline ends. Participants were aged about 18 to 100 years from 20 to 30 US areas. Donors were grouped by their self-reported clinical history. Symptom resolution, clearance, or two negative PCRs marked the recovered donors of Cohort 3. The method was immunoSEQ multiplex PCR; TCRdb's version includes in-frame clones alone and lacks a portion of them. The sample lists approximately 400,000 clones; roughly four fifths were seen once. This clonotype was obtained from a woman aged 50 to 60 who had recovered from COVID-19. Sequenced: PBMCs or T cells enriched from blood (not recorded which). The rearrangement joins TRBV7-2 to TRBJ1-2; D not resolved. In DNA, the CDR3 is TGTGCCAGCAGCGATGGGCGGAGGGTTGGCTACACCTTC. It specifies CASSDGRRVGYTF.